Presented here are 20 T cell receptor beta chains from one specimen sequenced in a study of cytomegalovirus exposure and HLA in healthy donors (dated by TCRdb to the late 2010s). Library method: the immunoSEQ multiplex PCR assay. The multiplex PCR relied on a mix of 60 forward primers for TCR Vbeta segments and 13 reverse primers for TCR Jbeta segments. TCRdb obtained this table from immuneACCESS and retained in-frame rearrangements with V and J assigned. These tables miss some clones; where compared with another copy, unresolved V genes account for less than half of the shortfall, and the remainder is unexplained. The sample data list some 140,000 clones, and roughly 85% of these were observed just once. The top ten clones comprise 6.5% of the sample. The sequenced sample was PBMCs. The receptor source for this set is a man aged 35 to 55 in good health and CMV-seropositive.

This clone has a handful of counts. The rearrangement joins TRBV9 to TRBJ2-2; 7 bases map to TRBD2. This CDR3 contains 17 residues. Germline loops: CDR1 SGDLS, CDR2 YYNGEE. Germline trimming cut 4 bases from V and 4 bases from J; bases unmatched to any gene: 13. CDR3 DNA: TGTGCCAGCAGCCCCCGGGAGGCGGGAGCTTTCACCGGGGAGCTGTTTTTT. Amino acid sequence: CASSPREAGAFTGELFF.

The chain couples TRBV27 to TRBJ1-1; no reliable D call. Germline CDR1 is MNHEY and CDR2 is SMNVEV (reference sequence). This CDR3 is built from 18 residues. V shed 2 bases and J shed 3 bases, with 22 bases lying between them. CDR3: CASSLAPHRGRGDTEAFF. CDR3 coding DNA: TGTGCCAGCAGTTTAGCCCCCCATAGAGGCCGCGGGGACACTGAAGCTTTCTTT.

This sequence joins TRBV4-1 and TRBJ1-4, with unresolved D. Trimming took 4 bases from V and 8 from J, leaving 14 bases between them. The CDR3 covers 14 residues. Germline V gene data show CDR1 as MGHRA and CDR2 as YSYEKL. As DNA, the CDR3 is TGCGCCAGCAGCCGGATAGTTATTAGCGAAAAACTGTTTTTT. Its protein product is CASSRIVISEKLFF.

The J gene is TRBJ2-1, the V gene TRBV4-1; 7 bases agree with TRBD1. The CDR3 has 16 residues. CDR1 and CDR2 (germline): MGHRA, YSYEKL. J lost 8 bases, V lost 0 bases, and 10 bases had no gene match. DNA for the CDR3: TGCGCCAGCAGCCAAGATCAGGGTTACAGGGGATATGAGCAGTTCTTC. It encodes CASSQDQGYRGYEQFF.

This chain links TRBV5-6 with TRBJ2-5, with a weak D call TRBD1 (5 bases). The end of the DNA fits TRBJ2-7 better, so the J call may be wrong. Germline CDR1 and CDR2: SGHDT and YYEEEE. The CDR3 is made up of 14 amino acids. In nucleotides, the CDR3 is TGTGCCAGCAGCTTGGGTGGCAGGGCAGACGAGCAGTACTTC. Its protein product is CASSLGGRADEQYF.

This clone was recorded a few times. The genes are TRBV27 and TRBJ2-7; possibly TRBD2 for D (5 bases). V was shortened by 3 bases and J by 2 bases, with 8 bases between the two germline ends. This CDR3 spans 13 amino acids. The germline gives CDR1 MNHEY, CDR2 SMNVEV (reference sequence). The CDR3 is CASSFGLTYEQYF. CDR3 DNA sequence: TGTGCCAGCAGTTTCGGACTCACCTACGAGCAGTACTTC.

Turning to this clone: The junction departs from the called germline gene at one end, perhaps through a read error. The chain employs TRBV7-9 and TRBJ2-7; the D is unclear. The CDR3 totals 12 residues. Germline V gene data show CDR1 as SEHNR and CDR2 as FQNEAQ (reference sequence). The CDR3 DNA reads TGTTCCAGCAGCTTAGGCGAAGGAGTGGGGTACTTC. Encoded protein: CSSSLGEGVGYF.

The rearrangement joins TRBV2 to TRBJ1-2, with D hard to call. Germline lookup yields CDR1 SNHLY and CDR2 FYNNEI. This CDR3 is built from 14 residues. V was shortened by 0 bases and J by 4 bases, with 9 bases between the two germline ends. CDR3 in amino acids: CASSEASNSYGYTF. CDR3 DNA: TGTGCCAGCAGTGAAGCGTCGAACAGCTATGGCTACACCTTC.

The chain carries TRBV9 and TRBJ2-7, with 7 bases fitting TRBD2. The CDR3 is 15 residues long. V shed 4 bases, J shed 3 bases, and the junction held 10 bases outside the gene matches. The V gene's germline CDR1 is SGDLS and CDR2 YYNGEE. The CDR3 protein is CASSTGGTTFYEQYF. The CDR3 DNA reads as TGTGCCAGCAGCACCGGGGGGACTACCTTCTACGAGCAGTACTTC.

The chain is built from TRBV27 and TRBJ1-3; 8 bases are a match to TRBD1. Germline-derived CDR1 and CDR2 are MNHEY and SMNVEV (reference sequence). The length of the CDR3 is 17 residues. Germline trimming cut 1 base from V and 6 bases from J; bases unmatched to any gene: 11. Written as DNA, the CDR3 is TGTGCCAGCAGTTTATTGGGACCGACAGGGGCGGAAAACACCATATATTTT. Residues: CASSLLGPTGAENTIYF.

This clone was observed a few times. The chain uses TRBV19 and TRBJ2-7; TRBD2 matches 7 bases. V gave up 10 bases and J gave up 3 bases; unmatched junction bases: 15. CDR3 length: 15 amino acids. Looked up from germline, CDR1 is LNHDA and CDR2 is SQIVND (reference sequence). The CDR3 spells CATAGVTRGNYEQYF. In DNA, the CDR3 is TGTGCCACCGCGGGGGTGACTAGGGGAAACTACGAGCAGTACTTC. Based on the CDR3 plus reference TRBV19 and TRBJ2-7, the full variable domain is DGGITQSPKYLFRKEGQNVTLSCEQNLNHDAMYWYRQDPGQGLRLIYYSQIVNDFQKGDIAEGYSVSREKKESFPLTVTSAQKNPTAFYLCATAGVTRGNYEQYFGPGTRLTVT.

The table lists this clone with a few counts. This rearrangement joins TRBV5-1 to TRBJ2-1; TRBD1 aligns across 7 bases. This CDR3 spans 15 amino acids. The V segment lost 5 bases and the J segment 6 bases; nucleotides outside the gene matches: 11. Germline assignment: CDR1 SGHRS and CDR2 YFSETQ. The CDR3 nucleotides are TGCGCCAGCAGTCTTTCGACAGGGTCGGCCAATGAGCAGTTCTTC. This codes for CASSLSTGSANEQFF.

The V gene is TRBV5-5, the J gene TRBJ2-1, with TRBD2 matching 9 bases. Germline CDR1 SGHKS, CDR2 YYEKEE (reference sequence). Trimming removed 5 bases from V and 6 bases from J; junction bases left unmatched: 9. This CDR3 spans 15 amino acids. The DNA for the CDR3 is TGTGCCAGCAGGCGGATGGGCGGGAGGGTCAATGAGCAGTTCTTC. Protein sequence: CASRRMGGRVNEQFF.

The rearrangement uses TRBV15 and TRBJ2-5; 11 positions agree with TRBD2. V shed 2 bases and J 1 base; nucleotides not matched to a gene: 6. CDR3 length equals 17 residues. CDR1 LNHNV and CDR2 YYDKDF come from the germline V gene (reference sequence). The CDR3 coding sequence is TGTGCCACCAGCAGAACCTTCGGGACTAGCGGCCAAGAGACCCAGTACTTC. Translated: CATSRTFGTSGQETQYF.

The V gene is TRBV6-6, the J gene TRBJ1-1, with TRBD1 as a possible D gene (5 bases). The CDR3 extends over 14 amino acids. Germline lookup yields CDR1 MNHNY and CDR2 SVGAGI (reference sequence). V lost 6 bases, J lost 2 bases, and 13 bases lay in between. The CDR3, as DNA: TGTGCCAGCAGCGGCAGGGTAGGAAACACTGAAGCTTTCTTT. Amino acid sequence: CASSGRVGNTEAFF.

This clone was seen a handful of times. The chain is built from TRBV30 and TRBJ1-2; no definite D call. The CDR3 has 15 residues. Trimming shortened V by 4 bases and J by 0 bases, and 15 bases separated the two germline ends. Germline V gene lookup returns CDR1 GTSNPN and CDR2 SVGIG (reference sequence). CDR3 amino acids: CAWTNYIVTNYGYTF. DNA of the CDR3: TGTGCCTGGACCAACTACATCGTCACTAACTATGGCTACACCTTC.

The chain combines TRBV2 with TRBJ2-7, with a tentative D call TRBD2 (6 bases). Per the germline V gene, CDR1 is SNHLY and CDR2 is FYNNEI. The CDR3 length is 14 residues. The V gene lost 3 bases and the J gene lost 0 bases, with 9 bases spanning the gap. CDR3 sequence: CASSDWDSSYEQYF. The CDR3 coding sequence is TGTGCCAGCAGTGACTGGGACTCCTCCTACGAGCAGTACTTC. The variable domain in full, completed from reference TRBV2 and TRBJ2-7, reads EPEVTQTPSHQVTQMGQEVILRCVPISNHLYFYWYRQILGQKVEFLVSFYNNEISEKSEIFDDQFSVERPDGSNFTLKIRSTKLEDSAMYFCASSDWDSSYEQYFGPGTRLTVT.

This clone turned up a few times. This rearrangement joins TRBV7-9 to TRBJ1-5; D unresolved. The V gene's germline CDR1 is SEHNR and CDR2 FQNEAQ (reference sequence). There are 13 residues in the CDR3. The V end was cut by 4 bases, the J end by 4 bases, with 8 bases between. The CDR3 loop reads CASSYGPNQPQHF. In nucleotides, the CDR3 is TGTGCCAGCAGCTACGGTCCTAATCAGCCCCAGCATTTT.

The chain has TRBV9 and TRBJ1-5; tentatively, D is TRBD1 (5 bases). This CDR3 contains 14 residues. Germline V gives CDR1 SGDLS, CDR2 YYNGEE. Trimming pared 4 bases from V and 1 base from J, leaving 9 bases between. In nucleotides, the CDR3 is TGTGCCAGCAGCCAGGGTATAAGCAATCAGCCCCAGCATTTT. The encoded protein is CASSQGISNQPQHF.

The CDR3 sequence is CAINGGGQGDTQYF. The CDR3 DNA reads as TGTGCCATCAACGGGGGAGGGCAGGGAGATACGCAGTATTTT. The chain recombines TRBV10-3 with TRBJ2-3, with 7 bases fitting TRBD2. From germline, CDR1 is ENHRY and CDR2 SYGVKD. This CDR3 has 14 residues. V shed 7 bases and J 5 bases; nucleotides not matched to a gene: 9.